This T cell receptor beta chain derives from a study of T-cell memory formation after mild COVID-19. Germline CDR1 MNHEY, CDR2 SVGAGI. Trimming cost V 5 bases and J 0 bases, with 13 bases left between them. The CDR3 is 15 residues long. TCRdb re-called the 5' RACE reads with MiXCR, one entry per CDR3 protein. The repertoire includes hundreds of thousands of distinct CDR3 sequences, approximately 18% of them detected once, and roughly a fifth sits in the top ten. The chain combines TRBV6-5 with TRBJ1-2; D uncertain. Sequenced: PBMCs or a T cell subset sorted from them (not recorded which). This TCR was sampled from a man aged 18 to 29 who had mild COVID-19 (a few samples of this study predate the infection). Cell type and time point are not known. CDR3 residues: CASSTDPTPNYGYTF. The CDR3 DNA sequence: TGTGCCAGCAGTACGGACCCGACCCCTAACTATGGCTACACCTTC.